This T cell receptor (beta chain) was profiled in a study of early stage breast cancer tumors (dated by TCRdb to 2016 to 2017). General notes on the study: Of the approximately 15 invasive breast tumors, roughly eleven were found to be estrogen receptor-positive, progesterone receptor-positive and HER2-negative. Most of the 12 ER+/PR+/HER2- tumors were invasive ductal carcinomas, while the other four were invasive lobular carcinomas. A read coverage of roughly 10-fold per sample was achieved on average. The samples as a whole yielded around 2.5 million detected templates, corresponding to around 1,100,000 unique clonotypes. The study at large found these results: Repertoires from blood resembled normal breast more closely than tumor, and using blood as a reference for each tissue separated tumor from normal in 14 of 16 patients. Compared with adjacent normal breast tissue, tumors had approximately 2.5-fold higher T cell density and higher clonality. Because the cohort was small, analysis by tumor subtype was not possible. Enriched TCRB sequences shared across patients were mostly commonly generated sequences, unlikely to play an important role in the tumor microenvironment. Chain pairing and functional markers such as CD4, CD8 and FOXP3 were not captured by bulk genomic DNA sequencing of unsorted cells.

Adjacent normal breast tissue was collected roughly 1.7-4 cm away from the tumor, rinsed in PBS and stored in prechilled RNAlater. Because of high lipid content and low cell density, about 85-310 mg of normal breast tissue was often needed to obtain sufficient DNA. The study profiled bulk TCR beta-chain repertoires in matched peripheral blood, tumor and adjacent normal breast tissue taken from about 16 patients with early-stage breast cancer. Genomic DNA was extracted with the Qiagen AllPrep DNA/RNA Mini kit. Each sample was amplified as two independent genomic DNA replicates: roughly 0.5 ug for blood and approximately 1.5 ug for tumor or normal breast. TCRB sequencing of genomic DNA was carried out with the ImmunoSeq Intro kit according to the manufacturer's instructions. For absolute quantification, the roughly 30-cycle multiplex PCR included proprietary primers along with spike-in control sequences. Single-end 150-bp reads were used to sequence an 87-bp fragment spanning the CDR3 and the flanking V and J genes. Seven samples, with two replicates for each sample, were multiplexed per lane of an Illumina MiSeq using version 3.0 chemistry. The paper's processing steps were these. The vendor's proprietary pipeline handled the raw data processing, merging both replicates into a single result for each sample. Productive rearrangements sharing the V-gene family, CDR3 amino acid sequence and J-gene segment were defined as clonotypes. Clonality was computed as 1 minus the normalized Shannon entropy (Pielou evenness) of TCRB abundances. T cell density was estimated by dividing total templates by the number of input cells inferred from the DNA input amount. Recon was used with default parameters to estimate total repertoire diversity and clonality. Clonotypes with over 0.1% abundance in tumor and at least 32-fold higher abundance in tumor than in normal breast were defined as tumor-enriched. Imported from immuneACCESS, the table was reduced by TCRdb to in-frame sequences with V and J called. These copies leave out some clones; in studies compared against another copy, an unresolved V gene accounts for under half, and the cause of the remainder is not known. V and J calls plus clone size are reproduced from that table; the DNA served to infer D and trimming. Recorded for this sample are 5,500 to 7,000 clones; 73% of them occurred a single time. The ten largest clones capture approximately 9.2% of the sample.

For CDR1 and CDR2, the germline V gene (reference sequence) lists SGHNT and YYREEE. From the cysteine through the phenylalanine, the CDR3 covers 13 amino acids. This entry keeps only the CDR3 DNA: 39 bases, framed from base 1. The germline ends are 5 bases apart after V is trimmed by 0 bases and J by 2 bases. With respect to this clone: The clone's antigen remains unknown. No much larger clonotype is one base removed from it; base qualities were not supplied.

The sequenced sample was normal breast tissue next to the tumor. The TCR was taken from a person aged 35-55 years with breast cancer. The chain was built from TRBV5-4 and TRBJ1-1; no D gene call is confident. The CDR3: CASSLEGNTEAFF. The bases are TGTGCCAGCAGCTTGGAGGGTAACACTGAAGCTTTCTTT.